This T cell receptor (beta chain) was captured in a study of blood T cell repertoires in COVID-19. Study overall: COVID-19 samples from acute and convalescent phases originated in the United States, Italy and Spain. PBMCs, B-cell-depleted T cells, or T cells provided the cDNA or gDNA that made up the material.

CDR3 length equals 13 residues. The J segment lost 6 bases and the V segment lost 8 bases, leaving 6 bases of the junction unmatched. Germline CDR1 is SGHTA and CDR2 is FQGNSA. Authors' processing steps: Amplification with reference gene primers provided the estimates of nucleated cell counts. TCRdb keeps only in-frame clones here, not all; method: immunoSEQ multiplex PCR. D and trimming come from the DNA, and the V and J calls and clone size come from that table. The table lists about 58,000 clones, around 89% of them singletons. The TCR originated in a man aged 55 to 70 with active COVID-19. The chain has TRBV7-2 and TRBJ1-5, with 8 bases aligning to TRBD1. The source material was peripheral blood. The CDR3 DNA is TGTGCCAGCCGCAGGGGGCATGGTCAGCCCCAGCATTTT. Residues: CASRRGHGQPQHF.